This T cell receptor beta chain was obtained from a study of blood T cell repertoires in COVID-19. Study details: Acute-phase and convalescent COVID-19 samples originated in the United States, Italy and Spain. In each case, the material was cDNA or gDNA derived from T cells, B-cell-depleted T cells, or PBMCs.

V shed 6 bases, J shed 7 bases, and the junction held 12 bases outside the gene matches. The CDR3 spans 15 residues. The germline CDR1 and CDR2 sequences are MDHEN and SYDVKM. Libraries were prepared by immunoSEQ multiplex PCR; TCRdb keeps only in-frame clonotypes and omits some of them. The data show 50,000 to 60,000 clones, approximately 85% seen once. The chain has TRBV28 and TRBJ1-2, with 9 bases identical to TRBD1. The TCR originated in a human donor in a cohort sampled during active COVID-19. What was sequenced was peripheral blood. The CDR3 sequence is CASSRSGTGSGGYTF. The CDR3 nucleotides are TGTGCCAGCAGCCGCTCGGGGACAGGGTCGGGTGGCTACACCTTC.